Following are 11 T cell receptor beta chains from one sample sequenced in a study of T cell responses to AZD1222 COVID-19 vaccine. Assay used: immunoSEQ multiplex PCR; TCRdb lists only in-frame clones, some missing. The data contain 200,000 or so clones, more than 80% of them seen just once; the ten biggest clones take up about 6%. Sequencing was performed on peripheral blood, taken on day 0 of AZD1222 vaccination. Receptors originate from an adult in good health.

The CDR3 DNA reads as TGTGCCAGCAGTGAAGAAGCCCGGACCCGGGGGACCCAGTACTTC. Amino acids: CASSEEARTRGTQYF. V and J are TRBV6-1 and TRBJ2-5; perhaps TRBD2 as D (5 bases). Germline loops: CDR1 MNHNS, CDR2 SASEGT. Trimming cost V 1 base and J 7 bases, with 16 bases left between them. The CDR3 runs to 15 residues.

The CDR3 is CASSHPGQGEAFF. Here the CDR3 DNA reads TGCGCCAGCAGCCATCCCGGACAGGGAGAAGCTTTCTTT. J is TRBJ1-1 and V is TRBV4-3; 8 nucleotides match TRBD1. Germline V gene lookup returns CDR1 LGHNA and CDR2 YSLEER. The CDR3 runs to 13 residues. Trimming removed 3 bases from V and 8 bases from J; junction bases left unmatched: 5.

J is TRBJ2-7 and V is TRBV12-3 or TRBV12-4; D might be TRBD2 (5 bases). CDR3 length equals 13 residues. Between the trimmed V and J ends, which lost 7 bases and 4 bases, there was a span of 14 bases. CDR3: CASNPGVRYEQYF. The CDR3, as DNA: TGTGCCAGCAATCCCGGGGTTCGATACGAGCAGTACTTC.

The chain links TRBV6-5 to TRBJ1-1, with no clear D. Germline V lookup: CDR1 MNHEY, CDR2 SVGAGI. This CDR3 region has 16 residues. Trimming cost V 2 bases and J 5 bases, with 18 bases left between them. CDR3 sequence reads: CASSYTSGGSNTEAFF. The CDR3 bases are TGTGCCAGCAGTTACACGTCGGGCGGGTCCAATACTGAAGCTTTCTTT.

This chain joins TRBV19 and TRBJ1-4; no clear D. Germline V lookup: CDR1 LNHDA, CDR2 SQIVND (reference sequence). V was cut by 5 bases and J by 8 bases, with 18 bases left in between. CDR3 size: 15 residues. CDR3 nucleotides: TGTGCCAGTAGTTCCCAGGACTCCCCCGAAGAAAAACTGTTTTTT. Amino acids: CASSSQDSPEEKLFF. Full variable domain (missing parts from reference TRBV19 and TRBJ1-4): DGGITQSPKYLFRKEGQNVTLSCEQNLNHDAMYWYRQDPGQGLRLIYYSQIVNDFQKGDIAEGYSVSREKKESFPLTVTSAQKNPTAFYLCASSSQDSPEEKLFFGSGTQLSVL.

The chain has TRBV11-1 and TRBJ1-3; no reliable D call. Germline CDR1 reads SGHAT; CDR2 reads FQDESV (reference sequence). The V end was cut by 5 bases, the J end by 0 bases, with 8 bases between. The CDR3 is 14 residues long. The CDR3 spells CASSVGLSGNTIYF. In nucleotides, the CDR3 is TGTGCCAGCAGCGTGGGTCTCTCTGGAAACACCATATATTTT.

There are a few counts of this clone. The chain couples TRBV5-1 to TRBJ2-1; 7 bases match TRBD1. This CDR3 has 16 residues. With 0 bases clipped from V and 4 bases from J, the junction kept 7 bases outside the gene matches. Germline V gene data show CDR1 as SGHRS and CDR2 as YFSETQ. The chain's CDR3 is CASSLGGQAAYNEQFF. Written as DNA, the CDR3 is TGCGCCAGCAGCTTGGGCGGACAGGCAGCTTACAATGAGCAGTTCTTC.

In DNA, the CDR3 is TGTGCCAGCAGTTTCCCTACTAGCTCAGATACGCAGTATTTT. This encodes CASSFPTSSDTQYF. This chain uses TRBV28 with TRBJ2-3; tentative D call: TRBD2 (6 bases). Germline V CDR1 and CDR2: MDHEN, SYDVKM. Deletions cut 3 bases from V and 4 bases from J, with 11 bases between. The CDR3 is 14 amino acids. The full variable domain, completed using reference TRBV28 and TRBJ2-3, is DVKVTQSSRYLVKRTGEKVFLECVQDMDHENMFWYRQDPGLGLRLIYFSYDVKMKEKGDIPEGYSVSREKKERFSLILESASTNQTSMYLCASSFPTSSDTQYFGPGTRLTVL.

The table lists this clone with a count of one. The chain links TRBV10-3 to TRBJ2-3, with unresolved D. CDR1 is ENHRY, CDR2 SYGVKD, per germline. The CDR3 contains 20 residues. The V end was cut by 2 bases, the J end by 0 bases, with 24 bases between. The CDR3 loop is CAISEPTIPPEALSTDTQYF. Written as DNA, the CDR3 is TGTGCCATCAGTGAGCCTACAATACCTCCTGAGGCCCTTAGCACAGATACGCAGTATTTT.

The J gene is TRBJ1-2, the V gene TRBV5-1, with TRBD1 matching 8 bases. This CDR3 contains 14 residues. Germline CDR1 and CDR2: SGHRS and YFSETQ. The J segment lost 5 bases and the V segment lost 3 bases, leaving 6 bases of the junction unmatched. The CDR3 DNA reads TGCGCCAGCAGCTCGCAACAGGGGGAATATGGCTACACCTTC. It translates to CASSSQQGEYGYTF.

The chain joins TRBV28 to TRBJ1-2; tentatively, D is TRBD1 (5 bases). Germline lookup yields CDR1 MDHEN and CDR2 SYDVKM. This CDR3 spans 15 amino acids. V lost 7 bases and J lost 0, with 15 bases in between. This CDR3 reads CASTSWDGANYGYTF. In nucleotides, the CDR3 is TGTGCCAGCACCTCATGGGACGGAGCTAACTATGGCTACACCTTC.